Sequencing of this T cell receptor beta chain was carried out in a study of cytomegalovirus exposure and HLA in healthy donors. Notes on this clone: Its antigen is unknown.

The PCR used 60 Vbeta and 13 Jbeta primers. This table comes from immunoSEQ multiplex PCR, and its TCRdb copy is limited to in-frame clones, with some not included. Of 83,000 or so clones listed, 70% to 80% are singletons. Germline CDR1 and CDR2: SGHVS and FQNEAQ. The CDR3 runs to 16 residues. Trimming cost V 2 bases and J 4 bases; bases outside gene matches: 3. The study's findings and limits: A few CMV-associated chains proved CMV antigen-specific in vitro. Across all donors, roughly uniform sequencing depth was an assumption of the presence/absence analyses. It was about 150 TCR beta chains that were listed as cytomegalovirus-associated.

The sample was PBMCs. The clonotype comes from a woman aged 40 to 50 in good health and CMV-seropositive. V and J are TRBV7-8 and TRBJ2-3, with 13 bases that match TRBD2. The CDR3 sequence: CASSLRLAGGADTQYF. Here the CDR3 DNA reads TGTGCCAGCAGCTTACGACTAGCGGGGGGAGCAGATACGCAGTATTTT.